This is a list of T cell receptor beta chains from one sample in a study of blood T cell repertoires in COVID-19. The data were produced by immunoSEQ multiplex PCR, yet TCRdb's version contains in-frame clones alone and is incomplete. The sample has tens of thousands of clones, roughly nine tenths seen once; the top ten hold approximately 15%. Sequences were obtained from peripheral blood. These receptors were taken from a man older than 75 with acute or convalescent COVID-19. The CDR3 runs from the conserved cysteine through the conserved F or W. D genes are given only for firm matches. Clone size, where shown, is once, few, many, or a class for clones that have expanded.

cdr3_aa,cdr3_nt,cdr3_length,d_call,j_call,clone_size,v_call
CASSLTHRQTSNQPQHF,TGTGCCAGCAGTTTAACCCATAGACAGACTAGCAATCAGCCCCAGCATTTT,17,-,TRBJ1-5,-,TRBV28
CASSSRSDRVKDPSGNTIYF,TGTGCCAGCAGCTCCCGCTCTGACAGGGTAAAAGACCCATCTGGAAACACCATATATTTT,20,-,TRBJ1-3,-,TRBV12-1
CASSESPGAGNTIYF,TGCGCCAGCAGTGAGTCTCCGGGTGCTGGAAACACCATATATTTT,15,-,TRBJ1-3,-,TRBV10-2
CASMGLPPGEQYF,TGTGCCAGCATGGGACTACCCCCCGGCGAGCAGTACTTC,13,TRBD2,TRBJ2-7,-,TRBV2
CASSRRGNSPLHF,TGTGCCAGCAGCCGCAGGGGAAATTCACCCCTCCACTTT,13,-,TRBJ1-6,-,TRBV5-8
CASKKQGRRATNEKLFF,TGTGCCAGCAAAAAACAGGGTAGGCGGGCAACTAATGAAAAACTGTTTTTT,17,-,TRBJ1-4,few,TRBV21-1
CASSLEGGRAYEQYF,TGCGCCAGCAGCTTGGAAGGGGGCAGGGCCTACGAGCAGTACTTC,15,TRBD1,TRBJ2-7,once,TRBV5-1
CASSLNPAGDSSTANTGELFF,TGTGCCAGCAGCCTAAACCCCGCAGGGGATTCCTCTACTGCGAACACCGGGGAGCTGTTTTTT,21,-,TRBJ2-2,-,TRBV21-1
CASSPWTGNNQPQHF,TGTGCCAGCAGTCCCTGGACAGGGAACAATCAGCCCCAGCATTTT,15,TRBD1,TRBJ1-5,-,TRBV27
CASSMTGGREKLFF,TGTGCCAGTAGTATGACAGGGGGCCGTGAAAAACTGTTTTTT,14,TRBD1,TRBJ1-4,-,TRBV19
CAWSKGGVNGYTF,TGTGCCTGGTCAAAAGGGGGAGTGAATGGCTACACCTTC,13,-,TRBJ1-2,once,TRBV30
CASRPRDRGESPLHF,TGTGCCAGTAGGCCCCGGGACAGGGGGGAATCACCCCTCCACTTT,15,TRBD1,TRBJ1-6,-,TRBV19
CSVPKGGTGVIQETQYF,TGCAGCGTTCCTAAAGGGGGGACAGGGGTTATCCAAGAGACCCAGTACTTC,17,TRBD1,TRBJ2-5,-,TRBV29-1
CAWSGDRDGYTF,TGTGCCTGGAGTGGGGACAGGGATGGCTACACCTTC,12,TRBD1,TRBJ1-2,-,TRBV30
CSVGRWTGTYNEQFF,TGCAGCGTCGGGAGATGGACAGGGACCTACAATGAGCAGTTCTTC,15,TRBD1,TRBJ2-1,-,TRBV29-1
CASSQDRGTHNEQFF,TGTGCCAGCAGCCAAGATCGGGGGACCCACAATGAGCAGTTCTTC,15,-,TRBJ2-1,-,TRBV3-1/TRBV3-2
CASSLTGDTEAFF,TGTGCCAGCAGTCTCACGGGAGACACTGAAGCTTTCTTT,13,-,TRBJ1-1,-,TRBV12-3/TRBV12-4
CASSKTGESTGELFF,TGTGCCAGTAGTAAGACAGGGGAATCCACCGGGGAGCTGTTTTTT,15,TRBD1,TRBJ2-2,-,TRBV19
CAWREEVTNEKLFF,TGTGCCTGGAGGGAGGAGGTGACTAATGAAAAACTGTTTTTT,14,-,TRBJ1-4,-,TRBV30
CASSFLRGHSSYEQYF,TGTGCCAGCAGTTTCCTCAGGGGCCATAGCTCCTACGAGCAGTACTTC,16,-,TRBJ2-7,-,TRBV6-5
CASSLRTGKSSPLHF,TGTGCCAGCAGCCTGAGGACAGGGAAAAGTTCACCCCTCCACTTT,15,TRBD1,TRBJ1-6,-,TRBV3-1/TRBV3-2
CASSPGRAGNTIYF,TGTGCCAGCTCACCCGGCAGGGCTGGAAACACCATATATTTT,14,-,TRBJ1-3,-,TRBV18
CAISEQGVDYGYTF,TGTGCCATCAGTGAGCAGGGGGTGGACTATGGCTACACCTTC,14,TRBD1,TRBJ1-2,-,TRBV10-3
CASSLAVGDQPQHF,TGTGCCAGCAGCTTGGCCGTGGGAGATCAGCCCCAGCATTTT,14,-,TRBJ1-5,-,TRBV5-5
CSAGGENNSPLHF,TGCAGCGCCGGCGGGGAGAATAATTCACCCCTCCACTTT,13,-,TRBJ1-6,-,TRBV29-1
CASSFLGASSYNEQFF,TGTGCCAGCAGCTTCCTCGGCGCTAGCTCCTACAATGAGCAGTTCTTC,16,-,TRBJ2-1,-,TRBV11-2
CASSSAFGSEQFF,TGTGCCAGCAGCTCCGCCTTCGGGTCTGAGCAGTTCTTC,13,-,TRBJ2-1,-,TRBV9
CASSFNRVHEQFF,TGTGCCAGCAGTTTCAACAGGGTCCATGAGCAGTTCTTC,13,-,TRBJ2-1,-,TRBV6-6
CASSQDVDRDGYTF,TGTGCCAGCAGCCAAGATGTGGACAGGGATGGCTACACCTTC,14,TRBD1,TRBJ1-2,-,TRBV3-1/TRBV3-2
CASSLQASPLHF,TGTGCCAGCAGCTTACAAGCTTCACCCCTCCACTTT,12,-,TRBJ1-6,-,TRBV28
CASSFRQGGPSYEQYF,TGCGCCAGCAGCTTCCGACAGGGAGGCCCCTCCTACGAGCAGTACTTC,16,-,TRBJ2-7,-,TRBV5-1
CASNPGTQAYEQYF,TGTGCCAGCAACCCCGGGACTCAGGCCTACGAGCAGTACTTC,14,-,TRBJ2-7,once,TRBV6-6
CASSSGTLNTEAFF,TGTGCCAGCAGTTCCGGGACACTGAACACTGAAGCTTTCTTT,14,-,TRBJ1-1,-,TRBV5-5
CASSLVGGPYEQYF,TGTGCCAGCAGTTTAGTGGGGGGGCCTTACGAGCAGTACTTC,14,-,TRBJ2-7,-,TRBV27
CASSLYTRGGTGGYEKLFF,TGTGCCAGCAGTTTATATACCCGAGGGGGGACAGGGGGTTATGAAAAACTGTTTTTT,19,TRBD1,TRBJ1-4,-,TRBV28
CASSRGTGMETQYF,TGTGCCAGCAGCAGGGGGACAGGGATGGAGACCCAGTACTTC,14,TRBD1,TRBJ2-5,-,TRBV6-5
CASSLGGVDYTEAFF,TGTGCCAGCAGCTTGGGGGGGGTCGATTACACTGAAGCTTTCTTT,15,-,TRBJ1-1,-,TRBV5-4
CASSLGGPADTQYF,TGCGCCAGCAGCTTGGGAGGGCCAGCAGATACGCAGTATTTT,14,-,TRBJ2-3,-,TRBV5-1
CASSLPPRTGGNSPLHF,TGCGCCAGCAGCTTGCCTCCCCGGACAGGGGGTAATTCACCCCTCCACTTT,17,TRBD1,TRBJ1-6,-,TRBV5-1
CATSRAFYTYSNQPQHF,TGTGCCACCAGCAGAGCATTTTATACTTATAGCAATCAGCCCCAGCATTTT,17,-,TRBJ1-5,-,TRBV15
CSASQGTNEKLFF,TGCAGTGCTAGTCAGGGGACTAATGAAAAACTGTTTTTT,13,-,TRBJ1-4,-,TRBV20-1
CASSPRQRELYQPQHF,TGTGCCAGTAGTCCCCGACAGCGGGAATTGTATCAGCCCCAGCATTTT,16,-,TRBJ1-5,-,TRBV19
CASSSGQWSTEAFF,TGCGCCAGCAGCTCCGGACAGTGGAGCACTGAAGCTTTCTTT,14,-,TRBJ1-1,-,TRBV5-1
CASSQERHILYNEQFF,TGTGCCAGCAGCCAAGAGAGACACATCCTCTACAATGAGCAGTTCTTC,16,-,TRBJ2-1,-,TRBV14
CASSMGAGAASGEQFF,TGTGCCAGTAGTATGGGGGCGGGGGCAGCCTCTGGTGAGCAGTTCTTC,16,-,TRBJ2-1,-,TRBV19
CATNRGTGELFF,TGTGCCACCAACAGGGGCACCGGGGAGCTGTTTTTT,12,TRBD1,TRBJ2-2,-,TRBV24-1
CASSIPTGGNYGYTF,TGTGCCAGTAGTATCCCGACAGGAGGTAACTATGGCTACACCTTC,15,-,TRBJ1-2,once,TRBV19
CASRGRGMNTEAFF,TGTGCCAGTAGGGGGAGGGGGATGAACACTGAAGCTTTCTTT,14,-,TRBJ1-1,-,TRBV19